This TCR beta chain was sequenced for a study of blood T cell dynamics during melanoma immunotherapy. Study in general: First-line therapy was either pembrolizumab or nivolumab with ipilimumab for metastatic melanoma.

Produced via immunoSEQ multiplex PCR; TCRdb's table is partial and in-frame only. The sample holds around 11,000 clones, roughly 85% seen once. This clone was counted between two and nine times. Time point indicated: pre-treatment baseline. Samples come from before therapy and from week 3 after the first blockade cycle. At 12 weeks after first infusion, RECIST 1.1 defined response for most patients. Patients had no prior systemic cancer treatment, immunosuppressants or other active cancers. This TCR came from a human donor with melanoma. The specimen comprised blood, sampled from a patient treated with checkpoint blockade.

The CDR3 is CASSLRPDTATNEKLFF. Here the CDR3 DNA reads TGCGCCAGCAGCCTAAGGCCCGACACGGCAACTAATGAAAAACTGTTTTTT. The J gene is TRBJ1-4, the V gene TRBV4-1, with D uncertain. V was shortened by 4 bases and J by 0 bases, with 15 bases between the two germline ends. CDR3 length: 17 amino acids. CDR1 and CDR2 (germline): MGHRA, YSYEKL.